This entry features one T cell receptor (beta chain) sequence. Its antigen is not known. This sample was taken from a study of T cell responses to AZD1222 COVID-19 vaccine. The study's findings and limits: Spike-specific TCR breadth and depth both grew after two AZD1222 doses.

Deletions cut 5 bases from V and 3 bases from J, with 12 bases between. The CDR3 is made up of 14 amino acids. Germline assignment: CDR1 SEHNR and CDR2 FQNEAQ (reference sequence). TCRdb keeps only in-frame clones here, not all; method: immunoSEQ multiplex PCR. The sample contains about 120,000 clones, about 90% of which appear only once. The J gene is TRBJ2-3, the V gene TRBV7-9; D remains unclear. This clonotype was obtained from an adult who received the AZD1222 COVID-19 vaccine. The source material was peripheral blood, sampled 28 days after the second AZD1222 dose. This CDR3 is CASSLSVETDTQYF. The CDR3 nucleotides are TGTGCCAGCAGCCTCTCTGTAGAAACAGATACGCAGTATTTT.